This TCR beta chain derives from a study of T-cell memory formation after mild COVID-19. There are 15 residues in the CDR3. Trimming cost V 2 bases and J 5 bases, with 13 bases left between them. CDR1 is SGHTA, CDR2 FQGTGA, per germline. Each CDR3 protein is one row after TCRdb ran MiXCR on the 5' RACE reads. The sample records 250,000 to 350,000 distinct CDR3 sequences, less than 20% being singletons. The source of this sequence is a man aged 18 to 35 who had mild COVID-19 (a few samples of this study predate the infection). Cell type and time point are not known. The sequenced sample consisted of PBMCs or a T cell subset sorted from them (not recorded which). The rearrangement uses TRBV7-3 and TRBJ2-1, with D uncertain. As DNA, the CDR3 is TGTGCCAGCAGCTTATGGGGTAGAAGTAACAATGAGCAGTTCTTC. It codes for CASSLWGRSNNEQFF. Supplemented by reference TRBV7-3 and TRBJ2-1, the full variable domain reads GAGVSQTPSNKVTEKGKYVELRCDPISGHTALYWYRQSLGQGPEFLIYFQGTGAADDSGLPNDRFFAVRPEGSVSTLKIQRTERGDSAVYLCASSLWGRSNNEQFFGPGTRLTVL.